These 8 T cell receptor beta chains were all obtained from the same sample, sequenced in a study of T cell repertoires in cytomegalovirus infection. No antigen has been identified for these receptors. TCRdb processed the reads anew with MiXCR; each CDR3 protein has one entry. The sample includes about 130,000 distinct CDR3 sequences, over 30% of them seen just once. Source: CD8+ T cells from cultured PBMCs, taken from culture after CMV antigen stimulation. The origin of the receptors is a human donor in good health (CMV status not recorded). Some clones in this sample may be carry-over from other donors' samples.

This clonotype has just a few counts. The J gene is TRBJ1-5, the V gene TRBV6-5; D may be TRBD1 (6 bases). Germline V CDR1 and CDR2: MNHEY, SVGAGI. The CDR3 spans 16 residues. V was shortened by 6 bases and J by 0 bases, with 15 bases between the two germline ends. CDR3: CASSRGGGGSNQPQHF. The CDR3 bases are TGTGCCAGCAGCCGGGGGGGGGGCGGTAGCAATCAGCCCCAGCATTTT.

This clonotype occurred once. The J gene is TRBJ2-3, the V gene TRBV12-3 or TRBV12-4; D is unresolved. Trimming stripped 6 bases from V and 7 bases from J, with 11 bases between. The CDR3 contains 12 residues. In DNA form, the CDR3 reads TGTGCCAGCAGCCCCTTAGAAAATACGCAGTATTTT. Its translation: CASSPLENTQYF.

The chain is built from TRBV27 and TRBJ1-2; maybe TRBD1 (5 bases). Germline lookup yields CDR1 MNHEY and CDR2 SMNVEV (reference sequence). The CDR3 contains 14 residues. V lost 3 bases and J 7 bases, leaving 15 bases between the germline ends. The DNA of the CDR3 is TGTGCCAGCAGTTTCTGGGGCCCGGCCCCTGGCTACACCTTC. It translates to CASSFWGPAPGYTF.

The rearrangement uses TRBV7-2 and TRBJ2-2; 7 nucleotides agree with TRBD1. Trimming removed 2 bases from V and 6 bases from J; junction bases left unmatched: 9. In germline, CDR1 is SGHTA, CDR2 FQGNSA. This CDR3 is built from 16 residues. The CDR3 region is CASSLFRQGRSGELFF. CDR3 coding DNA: TGTGCCAGCAGCTTATTTCGACAGGGTCGGTCCGGGGAGCTGTTTTTT.

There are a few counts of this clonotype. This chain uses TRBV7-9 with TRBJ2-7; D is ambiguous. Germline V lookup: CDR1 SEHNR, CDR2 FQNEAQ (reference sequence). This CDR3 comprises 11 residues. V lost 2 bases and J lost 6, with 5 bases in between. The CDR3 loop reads CASSLSFEQYF. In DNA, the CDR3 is TGTGCCAGCAGCTTATCATTCGAGCAGTACTTC.

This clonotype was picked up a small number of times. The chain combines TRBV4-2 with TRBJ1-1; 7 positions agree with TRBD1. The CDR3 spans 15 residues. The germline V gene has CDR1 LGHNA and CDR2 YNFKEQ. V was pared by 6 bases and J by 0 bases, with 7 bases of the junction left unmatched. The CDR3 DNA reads TGTGCCAGCAGTCCGGGACAGTTCATGAACACTGAAGCTTTCTTT. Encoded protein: CASSPGQFMNTEAFF.

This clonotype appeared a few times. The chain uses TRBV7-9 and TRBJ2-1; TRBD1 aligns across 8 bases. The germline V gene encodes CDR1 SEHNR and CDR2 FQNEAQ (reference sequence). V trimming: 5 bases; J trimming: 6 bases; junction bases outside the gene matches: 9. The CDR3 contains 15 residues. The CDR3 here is CASSVSKTGGNEQFF. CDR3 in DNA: TGTGCCAGCAGCGTATCAAAAACAGGGGGCAATGAGCAGTTCTTC.

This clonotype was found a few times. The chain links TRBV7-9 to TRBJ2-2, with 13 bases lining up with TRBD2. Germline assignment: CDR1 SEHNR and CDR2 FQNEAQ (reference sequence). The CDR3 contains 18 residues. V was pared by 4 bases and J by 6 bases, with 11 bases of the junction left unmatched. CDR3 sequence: CASSSPALAGGRAGELFF. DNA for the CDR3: TGTGCCAGCAGCTCCCCCGCACTAGCGGGGGGGCGGGCCGGGGAGCTGTTTTTT.